This T cell receptor beta chain is from a study of type 1 and type 2 diabetes patients. Across the study: Magnetic bead positive selection isolated CD4+ or CD8+ T cells from PBMCs. Sequencing for the whole study yielded 15 million to 20 million paired-end reads. General study findings and limits: V and J gene usage correlated at about 0.97 between type 2 diabetes and control samples.

Details on this clonotype: Its target is unknown.

CDR1 is MNHEY, CDR2 SVGEGT, per germline. This CDR3 is built from 13 residues. The V gene lost 6 bases and the J gene lost 0 bases, with 8 bases spanning the gap. PCR was run on genomic DNA. The TCR beta CDR3 region was amplified using 30 forward and 13 reverse primers. TCRdb recomputed calls from the multiplex PCR reads with MiXCR, one row per CDR3 protein. The sample records a few hundred thousand distinct CDR3 sequences, approximately 45% being singletons. The sequenced sample consisted of peripheral blood mononuclear cells (PBMCs). The chain uses TRBV6-2 or TRBV6-3 and TRBJ1-2; the D is unclear. The TCR comes from a man aged 18 to 35 with type 2 diabetes. The CDR3 bases are TGTGCCAGCAGCCAAACCACTAACTATGGCTACACCTTC. It encodes CASSQTTNYGYTF.